Listed below are T cell receptor beta chains from one sample, sequenced in a study of cytomegalovirus exposure and HLA in healthy donors. The repertoire was sequenced with immunoSEQ multiplex PCR; TCRdb's copy has only in-frame clones and lacks some. This table lists under 120,000 clones. The sequenced material came from PBMCs. The receptors here all came from a man aged 50 to 59 in good health and CMV-seronegative. The CDR3 runs from the conserved cysteine through the conserved F or W. A D gene is named only where the DNA matches it firmly.

V	J	D	CDR3	DNA
TRBV4-3	TRBJ1-1	-	CASSQDLAGDTEAFF	TGCGCCAGCAGCCAAGATCTTGCGGGAGACACTGAAGCTTTCTTT
TRBV18	TRBJ1-4	TRBD1	CASSPRPLTGAMQEKLFF	TGTGCCAGCTCACCCCGCCCCTTGACAGGGGCGATGCAGGAAAAACTGTTTTTT
TRBV4-3	TRBJ2-1	-	CASSARTRGNEQFF	TGCGCCAGCAGCGCGCGGACTAGGGGGAATGAGCAGTTCTTC
TRBV4-1	TRBJ2-6	-	CASSPGELGANVLTF	TGCGCCAGCAGCCCTGGTGAACTCGGGGCCAACGTCCTGACTTTC
TRBV27	TRBJ2-7	TRBD2	CASSSHLSSGELYEQYF	TGTGCCAGCAGTTCCCACCTCTCTAGCGGGGAACTCTACGAGCAGTACTTC
TRBV6-6	TRBJ2-1	-	CASSYGSGVGNEQFF	TGTGCCAGCAGTTACGGGTCGGGAGTGGGGAATGAGCAGTTCTTC
TRBV18	TRBJ1-1	-	CASGRGFTEAFF	TGTGCCAGCGGGAGGGGGTTTACTGAAGCTTTCTTT
TRBV18	TRBJ2-7	TRBD1	CASSRDRGAVDEQYF	TGTGCCAGCTCACGGGACAGGGGAGCCGTGGACGAGCAGTACTTC
TRBV2	TRBJ2-7	TRBD2	CASSDAGEGEQYF	TGTGCCAGCAGTGATGCGGGGGAGGGCGAGCAGTACTTC
TRBV2	TRBJ1-5	TRBD1	CASSPDRGENQPQHF	TGTGCCAGCAGCCCAGACAGGGGGGAGAATCAGCCCCAGCATTTT
TRBV11-1	TRBJ2-7	TRBD2	CASSLMAGDYEQYF	TGTGCCAGCAGCTTGATGGCGGGAGATTACGAGCAGTACTTC
TRBV7-9	TRBJ2-3	-	CASSFSGDTQYF	TGTGCCAGCAGCTTCAGCGGGGATACGCAGTATTTT
TRBV2	TRBJ2-1	TRBD2	CASSGGTSGGDYNEQFF	TGTGCCAGCAGTGGGGGGACTAGCGGGGGAGACTACAATGAGCAGTTCTTC
TRBV7-8	TRBJ1-1	-	CASSLVTDTEAFF	TGTGCCAGCAGCTTAGTCACGGACACTGAAGCTTTCTTT
TRBV5-4	TRBJ1-2	-	CASSHPNYGYTF	TGTGCCAGCAGTCATCCCAACTATGGCTACACCTTC
TRBV6-5	TRBJ1-1	-	CASTGRGLSTEAFF	TGTGCCAGCACTGGGAGGGGCCTGAGCACTGAAGCTTTCTTT
TRBV5-1	TRBJ2-5	-	CASSLSGRGETQYF	TGCGCCAGCAGCTTGTCAGGCAGGGGAGAGACCCAGTACTTC
TRBV29-1	TRBJ2-2	TRBD1	CSVDYRGSGELFF	TGCAGCGTTGACTACAGGGGGTCCGGGGAGCTGTTTTTT
TRBV11-2	TRBJ1-1	-	CASSTSEGTEAFF	TGTGCCAGCAGCACATCAGAGGGAACTGAAGCTTTCTTT
TRBV28	TRBJ2-7	-	CASSFQGGTYEQYF	TGTGCCAGCAGTTTTCAGGGGGGCACCTACGAGCAGTACTTC
TRBV5-5	TRBJ1-1	TRBD1	CASSRNRDRMNTEAFF	TGTGCCAGCAGCCGGAATAGGGACAGAATGAACACTGAAGCTTTCTTT
TRBV7-8	TRBJ1-5	-	CASSFDSPVMRPQHF	TGTGCCAGCAGCTTCGATTCCCCGGTTATGCGGCCCCAGCATTTT
TRBV30	TRBJ1-1	-	CAWTLVGTEAFF	TGTGCCTGGACCCTAGTTGGCACTGAAGCTTTCTTT